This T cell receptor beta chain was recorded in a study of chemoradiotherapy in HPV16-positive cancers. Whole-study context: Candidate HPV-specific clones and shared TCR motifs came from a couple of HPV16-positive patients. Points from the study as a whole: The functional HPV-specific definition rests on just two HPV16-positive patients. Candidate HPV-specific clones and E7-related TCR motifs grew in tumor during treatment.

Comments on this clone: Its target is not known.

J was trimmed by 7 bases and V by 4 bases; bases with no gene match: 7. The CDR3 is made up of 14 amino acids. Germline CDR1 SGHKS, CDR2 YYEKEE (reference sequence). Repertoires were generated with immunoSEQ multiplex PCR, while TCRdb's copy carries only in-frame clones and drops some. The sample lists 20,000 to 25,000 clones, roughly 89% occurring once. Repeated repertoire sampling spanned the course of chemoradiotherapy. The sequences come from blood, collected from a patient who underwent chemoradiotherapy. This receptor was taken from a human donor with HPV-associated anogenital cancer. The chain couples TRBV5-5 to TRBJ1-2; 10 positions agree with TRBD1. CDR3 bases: TGTGCCAGCAGCCCCGGGACAGGGGCAGGTGGCTACACCTTC. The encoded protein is CASSPGTGAGGYTF.